What follows describes a single T cell receptor (beta chain). Using unique molecular identifiers, the investigators prepared the TCRbeta library. TCRdb re-called the PCR reads with MiXCR, one entry per CDR3 protein. The sample records over 400,000 distinct CDR3 sequences, roughly an eighth being singletons. The CDR3 is 16 amino acids. V lost 5 bases, J lost 2 bases, and 8 bases stayed unmatched. Germline CDR1 is SGHTA and CDR2 is FQGNSA. This entry is derived from a study of T-cell reconstitution after alpha-beta-depleted transplantation in children. The chain has TRBV7-2 and TRBJ2-5; 10 bases fit TRBD2. The clonotype was recovered from a human donor who donated a stem cell graft to a child with combined immunodeficiency. The sequenced sample was PBMCs from the stem cell graft donor, obtained from the stem cell graft. The CDR3 is CASSRQSGGGQETQYF. DNA of the CDR3: TGTGCCAGCAGCCGACAAAGCGGGGGGGGACAAGAGACCCAGTACTTC.